This T cell receptor beta chain was recovered during a study of vaccination and CD4 T cells after COVID-19. In its sample, this clonotype was seen a few times. Its specificity is not known. Once obtained from cultured CD4+ T cells, the DNA was sequenced using the Oncomine TCR Beta short-read assay. Genomic DNA from cultured CD4+ T cells was extracted. TCRdb re-called the PCR reads with MiXCR, one entry per CDR3 protein. This sample has about 12,000 distinct CDR3 sequences, with roughly a quarter found just once. Germline assignment: CDR1 SGHDN and CDR2 FVKESK. V was pared by 4 bases and J by 1 base, with 14 bases between. The CDR3 has 16 residues. The treatment: roughly 11-day PBMC culture with coronavirus spike peptide pools or control peptides (ViraFEST assay). Study-level points and caveats: Rising from around 20 to 38, the median of SARS-CoV-2-reactive clonotypes did not change significantly.

The sample was CD4+ T cells from blood, cultured in vitro, taken before SARS-CoV-2 vaccination. This chain uses TRBV14 with TRBJ2-1; tentatively, D is TRBD2 (7 bases). The origin of this receptor is a human donor who received a COVID-19 vaccine. The CDR3 region has the DNA TGTGCCAGCAGCCCCTTGAGGGGGGGGTCCTACAATGAGCAGTTCTTC. Translation: CASSPLRGGSYNEQFF.